This record concerns one T cell receptor beta chain sequence. The junction had 5 bases not matched to a gene; V was cut back by 0 bases and J by 2 bases. CDR3 size: 16 residues. Germline V gives CDR1 MNHNY, CDR2 SVGAGI (reference sequence). Indicated time point: newly diagnosed, previously untreated cHL patient sample. This specimen belongs to a study of PD-1 blockade in classical Hodgkin lymphoma. Clones were sequenced by immunoSEQ multiplex PCR, and TCRdb holds only the in-frame ones, with some missing. Among about 30,000 clones listed, about 89% were seen once. The sample comprised peripheral blood mononuclear cells (PBMCs). This TCR was recovered from a human donor with classical Hodgkin lymphoma. The chain links TRBV6-6 to TRBJ2-7; 9 bases agree with TRBD1. In DNA form, the CDR3 reads TGTGCCAGCAGTTACTCTGGGACAGGGATAACCTACGAGCAGTACTTC. This gives the protein CASSYSGTGITYEQYF.